This record covers a single T cell receptor beta chain. Its antigen is unidentified. This sample was taken from a study of blood T cells in healthy people across ages. In the study overall: T cells yielded about one barcoded beta molecule per two cells through template switching. Study observations and caveats: Diversity figures derived from one million T cells were judged to underestimate the true value.

Using a J-beta primer mix together with a sample-barcoded 5' primer, a second PCR was run for roughly 7 to 12 cycles. A template-switch adaptor that had 12 random nucleotides put a tag on each cDNA molecule. TCRdb reprocessed the 5' RACE reads with MiXCR, giving one entry per CDR3 protein. This repertoire shows 780,000 or so distinct CDR3 sequences, around a quarter found once; its top ten account for 3.7%. Germline CDR1 is MDHEN and CDR2 is SYDVKM. Trimming removed 10 bases at V and 7 bases at J, with 20 bases between. There are 13 residues in the CDR3. The data were also submitted as part of a second study, on T cells of mothers and their children. From that study: The study found thymic selection shapes TCR recombination output similarly in related and unrelated pairs.

The sequence was obtained from a boy younger than 18 in good health. The sequencing sample was made of blood. The chain carries TRBV28 and TRBJ2-7; D unresolved. The CDR3 bases are TGTGCCACCTCCATAAGCCTGTTTATTGAGCAGTACTTC. This gives the protein CATSISLFIEQYF.